This TCR beta chain came from a study of cytomegalovirus exposure and HLA in healthy donors. PCR was performed using 60 Vbeta and 13 Jbeta primers. Produced via immunoSEQ multiplex PCR; TCRdb's table is partial and in-frame only. The profile covers over 150,000 clones, with roughly 80% appearing a single time and 0.38% taken by the ten largest. Sequenced sample: PBMCs. This clonotype was obtained from a boy aged 2 to 10 in good health and CMV-seronegative.

CDR3: CASSLGQSTDTQYF. The CDR3 nucleotides read TGCGCCAGCAGCCTTGGACAGTCCACAGATACGCAGTATTTT. This chain connects TRBV5-1 to TRBJ2-3; tentative D call: TRBD1 (6 bases). Germline V gives CDR1 SGHRS, CDR2 YFSETQ. The CDR3 runs to 14 residues. V was clipped by 4 bases and J by 2 bases, with 11 bases between them.